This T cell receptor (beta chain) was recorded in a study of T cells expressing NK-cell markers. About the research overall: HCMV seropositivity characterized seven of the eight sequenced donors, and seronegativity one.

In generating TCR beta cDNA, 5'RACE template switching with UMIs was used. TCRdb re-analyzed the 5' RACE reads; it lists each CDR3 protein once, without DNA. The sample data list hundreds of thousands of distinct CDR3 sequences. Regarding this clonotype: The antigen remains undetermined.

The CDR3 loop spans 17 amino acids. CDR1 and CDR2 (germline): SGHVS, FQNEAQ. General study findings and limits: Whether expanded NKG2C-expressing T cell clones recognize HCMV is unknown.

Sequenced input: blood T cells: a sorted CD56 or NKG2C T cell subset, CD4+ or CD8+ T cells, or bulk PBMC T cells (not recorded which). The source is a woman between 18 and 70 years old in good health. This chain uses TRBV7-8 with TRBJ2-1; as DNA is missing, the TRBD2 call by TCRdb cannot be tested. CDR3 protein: CASSSSSGRPSYNEQFF.